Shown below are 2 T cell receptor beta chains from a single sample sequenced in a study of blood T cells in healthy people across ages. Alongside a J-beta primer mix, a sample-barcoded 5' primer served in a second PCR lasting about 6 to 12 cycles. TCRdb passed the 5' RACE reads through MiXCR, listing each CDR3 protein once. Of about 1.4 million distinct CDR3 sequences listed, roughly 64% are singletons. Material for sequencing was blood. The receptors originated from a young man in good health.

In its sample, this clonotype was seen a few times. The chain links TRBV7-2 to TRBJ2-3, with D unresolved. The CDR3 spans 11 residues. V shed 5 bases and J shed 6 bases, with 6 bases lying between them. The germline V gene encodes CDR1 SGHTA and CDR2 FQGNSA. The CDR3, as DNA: TGTGCCAGCAGCCGGTGGGATACGCAGTATTTT. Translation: CASSRWDTQYF.

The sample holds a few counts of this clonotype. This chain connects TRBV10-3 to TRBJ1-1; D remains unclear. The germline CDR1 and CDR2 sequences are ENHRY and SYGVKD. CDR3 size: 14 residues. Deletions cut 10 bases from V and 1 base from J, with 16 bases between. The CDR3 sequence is CASSSWEGNTEAFF. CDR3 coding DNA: TGTGCCAGCTCCTCCTGGGAGGGGAACACTGAAGCTTTCTTT.